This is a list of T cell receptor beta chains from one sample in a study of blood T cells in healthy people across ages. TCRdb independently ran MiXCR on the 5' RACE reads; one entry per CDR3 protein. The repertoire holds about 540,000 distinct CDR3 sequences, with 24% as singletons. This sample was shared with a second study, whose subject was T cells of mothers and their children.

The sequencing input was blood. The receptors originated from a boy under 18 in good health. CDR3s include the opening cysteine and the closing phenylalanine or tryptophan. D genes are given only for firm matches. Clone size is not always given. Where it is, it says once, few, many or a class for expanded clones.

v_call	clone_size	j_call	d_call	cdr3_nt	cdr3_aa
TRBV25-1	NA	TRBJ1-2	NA	TGTGCCAGCAGTGGGGACGGCACTAACTATGGCTACACCTTC	CASSGDGTNYGYTF
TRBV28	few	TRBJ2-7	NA	TGTGCCAGCAGTTTACAGGTACAGGAGCAGTACTTC	CASSLQVQEQYF
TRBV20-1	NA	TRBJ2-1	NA	TGCAGTGCTAGGGACGGGTACAATGAGCAGTTCTTC	CSARDGYNEQFF
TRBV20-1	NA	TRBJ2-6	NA	TGCAGTGCTGCCGAGGACTCTGGGGCCAACGTCCTGACTTTC	CSAAEDSGANVLTF
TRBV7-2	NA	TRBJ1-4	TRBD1	TGTGCCAGCAGCTCCGGGACAGGAGCAGAAAAACTGTTTTTT	CASSSGTGAEKLFF
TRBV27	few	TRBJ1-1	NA	TGTGCCAGCAGTAGACGGGGGGGTGCTGAAGCTTTCTTT	CASSRRGGAEAFF
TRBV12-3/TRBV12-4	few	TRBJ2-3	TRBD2	TGTGCCAGCAGTTTTGCAGGCGGGAGATCAGGAGATACGCAGTATTTT	CASSFAGGRSGDTQYF
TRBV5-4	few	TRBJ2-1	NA	TGTGCCAGCAGCCAAGCGACTAAGCAAGGCAATGAGCAGTTCTTC	CASSQATKQGNEQFF
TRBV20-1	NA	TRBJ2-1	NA	TGCAGTGCTGGGGGACTGCAAGCCTACAATGAGCAGTTCTTC	CSAGGLQAYNEQFF
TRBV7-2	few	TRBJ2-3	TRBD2	TGTGCCAGCAGCCTAGGACTAGCGGGGGAGGGCACAGATACGCAGTATTTT	CASSLGLAGEGTDTQYF
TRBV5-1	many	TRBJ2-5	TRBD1	TGTGCCAGCAGGGGGGAGACCCAGTACTTC	CASRGETQYF
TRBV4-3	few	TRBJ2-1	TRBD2	TGCGCCAGCAGCCAAGATCGCCGACTAGCGGGATACAATGAGCAGTTCTTC	CASSQDRRLAGYNEQFF
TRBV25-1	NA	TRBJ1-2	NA	TGTGCCAGCAGTGGGTTCAGTCCTTATGGCTACACCTTC	CASSGFSPYGYTF
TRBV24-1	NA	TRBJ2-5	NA	TGTGCCACCAGTGATTTGGGAGAGCAGTACTTC	CATSDLGEQYF
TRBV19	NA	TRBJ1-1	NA	TGTGCCAGTAGTATAGAAGGGGGTAAATGGAACACTGAAGCTTTCTTT	CASSIEGGKWNTEAFF
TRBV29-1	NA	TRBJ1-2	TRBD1	TGCAGCGTTGAAGGGGCAGGGGGTGGCTACACCTTC	CSVEGAGGGYTF
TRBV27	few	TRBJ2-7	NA	TGTGCCAGCAGCGACCTGGTAGGGGGGGCCCACGAGCAGTACTTC	CASSDLVGGAHEQYF
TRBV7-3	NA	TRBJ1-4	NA	TGTGCCAGCAGGGCCCGTGGCAATGAAAAACTGTTTTTT	CASRARGNEKLFF
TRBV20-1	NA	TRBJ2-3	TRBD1	TGCAGTGCTCCTCATTACCGGGACAGGGGAGCAGATACGCAGTATTTT	CSAPHYRDRGADTQYF
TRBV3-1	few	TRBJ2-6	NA	TGTGCCAGCAGCCAAGGGCATGTACACTCTGGGGCCAACGTCCTGACTTTC	CASSQGHVHSGANVLTF